This T cell receptor (beta chain) was recorded in a study of OX40 agonist ivuxolimab in advanced cancers. Study-wide background: Mean age 60 years, range about 20 to 79; about 85% male.

This CDR3 contains 15 residues. CDR1 and CDR2 (germline): SGHTA, FQGNSA. Germline trimming cut 4 bases from V and 10 bases from J; bases unmatched to any gene: 11. Produced via immunoSEQ multiplex PCR; TCRdb's table is partial and in-frame only. The sample shows about 130,000 clones, around 92% of them seen only once. This specimen consisted of CD4+ or CD8+ T cells sorted from blood, obtained in a trial of the OX40 agonist ivuxolimab. The source of this sequence is an adult with an advanced solid tumor such as melanoma, head and neck, liver or kidney cancer. The gene calls are TRBV7-2 and TRBJ2-1, with 9 bases identical to TRBD2. In nucleotides, the CDR3 is TGTGCCAGCAGCTCCCTAGCGGGAAAGACTCGAGAGCAGTTCTTC. Amino acid sequence: CASSSLAGKTREQFF.